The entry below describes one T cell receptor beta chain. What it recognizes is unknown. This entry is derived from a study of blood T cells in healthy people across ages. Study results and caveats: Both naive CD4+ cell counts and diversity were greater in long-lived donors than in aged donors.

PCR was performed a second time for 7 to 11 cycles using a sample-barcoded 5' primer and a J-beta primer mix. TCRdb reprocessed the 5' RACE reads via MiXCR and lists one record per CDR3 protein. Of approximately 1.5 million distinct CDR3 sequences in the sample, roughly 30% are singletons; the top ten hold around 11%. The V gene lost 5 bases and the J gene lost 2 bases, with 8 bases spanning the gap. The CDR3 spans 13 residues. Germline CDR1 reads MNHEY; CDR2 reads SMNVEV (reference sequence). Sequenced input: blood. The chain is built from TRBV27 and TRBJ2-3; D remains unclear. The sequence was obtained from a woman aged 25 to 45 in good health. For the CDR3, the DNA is TGTGCCAGCAGTACGGAACTCACAGATACGCAGTATTTT. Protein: CASSTELTDTQYF.